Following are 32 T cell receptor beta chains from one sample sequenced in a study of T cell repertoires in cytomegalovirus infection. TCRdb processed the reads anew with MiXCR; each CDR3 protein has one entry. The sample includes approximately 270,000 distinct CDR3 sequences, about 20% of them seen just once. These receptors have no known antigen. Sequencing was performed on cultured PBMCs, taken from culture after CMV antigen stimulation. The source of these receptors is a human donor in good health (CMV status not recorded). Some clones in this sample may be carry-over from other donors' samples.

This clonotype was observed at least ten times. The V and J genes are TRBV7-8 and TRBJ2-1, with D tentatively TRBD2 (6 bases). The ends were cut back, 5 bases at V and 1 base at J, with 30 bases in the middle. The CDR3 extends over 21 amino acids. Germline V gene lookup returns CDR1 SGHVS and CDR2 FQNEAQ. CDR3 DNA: TGTGCCAGCAGCCCGGGGACCGCGGGAAGAGTAGAAAGGTCGTCCTACAATGAGCAGTTCTTC. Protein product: CASSPGTAGRVERSSYNEQFF.

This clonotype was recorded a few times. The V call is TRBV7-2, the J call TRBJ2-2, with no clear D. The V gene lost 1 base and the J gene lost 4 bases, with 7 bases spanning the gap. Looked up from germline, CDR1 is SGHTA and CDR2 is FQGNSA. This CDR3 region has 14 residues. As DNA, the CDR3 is TGTGCCAGCAGCTTAGGGCTACGCACCGGGGAGCTGTTTTTT. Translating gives CASSLGLRTGELFF.

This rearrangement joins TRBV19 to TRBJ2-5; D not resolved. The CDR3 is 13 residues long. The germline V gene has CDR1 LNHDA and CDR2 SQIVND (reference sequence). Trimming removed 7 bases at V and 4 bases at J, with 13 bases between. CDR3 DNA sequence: TGTGCCAGTATCGACTCCACCAGAGAGACCCAGTACTTC. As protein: CASIDSTRETQYF. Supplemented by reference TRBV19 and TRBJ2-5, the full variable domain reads DGGITQSPKYLFRKEGQNVTLSCEQNLNHDAMYWYRQDPGQGLRLIYYSQIVNDFQKGDIAEGYSVSREKKESFPLTVTSAQKNPTAFYLCASIDSTRETQYFGPGTRLLVL.

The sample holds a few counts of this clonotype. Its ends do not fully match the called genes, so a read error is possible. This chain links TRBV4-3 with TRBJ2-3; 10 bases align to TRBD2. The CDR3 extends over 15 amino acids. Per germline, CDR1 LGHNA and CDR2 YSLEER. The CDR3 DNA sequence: TGCGCCAGCAGCCAAGATGTGCCTAGCGGGAGTCCGAGAAAGTTT. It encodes CASSQDVPSGSPRKF.

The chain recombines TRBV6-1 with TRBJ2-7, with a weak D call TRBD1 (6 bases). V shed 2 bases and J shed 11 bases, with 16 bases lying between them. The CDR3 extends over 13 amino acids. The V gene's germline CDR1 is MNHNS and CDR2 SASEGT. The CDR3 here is CASSELEVSGEYF. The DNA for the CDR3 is TGTGCCAGCAGTGAACTTGAAGTTTCAGGGGAGTACTTC.

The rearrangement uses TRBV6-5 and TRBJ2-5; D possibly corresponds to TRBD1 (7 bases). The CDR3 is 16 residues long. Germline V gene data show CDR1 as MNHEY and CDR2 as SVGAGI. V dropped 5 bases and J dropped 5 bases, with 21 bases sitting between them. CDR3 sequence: CASSRRTGGGLETQYF. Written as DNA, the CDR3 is TGTGCCAGCAGTCGCAGGACAGGTGGGGGGTTGGAGACCCAGTACTTC.

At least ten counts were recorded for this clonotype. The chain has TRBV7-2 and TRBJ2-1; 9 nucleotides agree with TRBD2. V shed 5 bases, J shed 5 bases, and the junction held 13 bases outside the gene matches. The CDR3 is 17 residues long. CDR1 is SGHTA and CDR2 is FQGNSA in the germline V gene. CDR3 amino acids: CASSPILPLAGDNEQFF. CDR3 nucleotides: TGTGCCAGCAGCCCCATACTGCCTTTAGCGGGGGACAATGAGCAGTTCTTC.

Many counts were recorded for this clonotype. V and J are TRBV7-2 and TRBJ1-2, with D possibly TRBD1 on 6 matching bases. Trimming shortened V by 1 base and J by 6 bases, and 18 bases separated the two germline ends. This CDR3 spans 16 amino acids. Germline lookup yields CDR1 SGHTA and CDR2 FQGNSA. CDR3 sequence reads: CASSLESARGGDGYTF. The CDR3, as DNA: TGTGCCAGCAGCTTAGAGTCGGCGCGAGGGGGGGATGGCTACACCTTC.

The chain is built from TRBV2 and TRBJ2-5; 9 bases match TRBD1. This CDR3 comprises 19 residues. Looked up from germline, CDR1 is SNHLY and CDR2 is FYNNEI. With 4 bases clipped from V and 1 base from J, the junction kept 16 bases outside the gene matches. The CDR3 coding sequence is TGTGCCAGCAGTGGGGGAGTGACAGGGGGGAATGGCGCCCAAGAGACCCAGTACTTC. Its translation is CASSGGVTGGNGAQETQYF.

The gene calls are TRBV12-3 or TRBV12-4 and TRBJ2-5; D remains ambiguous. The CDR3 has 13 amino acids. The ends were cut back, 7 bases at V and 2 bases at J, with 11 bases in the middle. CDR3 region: CASNRNGQETQYF. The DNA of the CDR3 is TGTGCCAGCAATAGAAATGGTCAAGAGACCCAGTACTTC.

CDR3 bases: TGTGCCACCTACGACAGGGGGCTCTACAATCAGCCCCAGCATTTT. Its translation: CATYDRGLYNQPQHF. The genes are TRBV19 and TRBJ1-5; TRBD1 matches at 10 bases. V lost 10 bases and J lost 3; bases outside the gene matches: 9. CDR1 is LNHDA and CDR2 is SQIVND in the germline V gene (reference sequence). The CDR3 runs to 15 residues. The full variable domain, rest sourced from reference TRBV19 and TRBJ1-5, is DGGITQSPKYLFRKEGQNVTLSCEQNLNHDAMYWYRQDPGQGLRLIYYSQIVNDFQKGDIAEGYSVSREKKESFPLTVTSAQKNPTAFYLCATYDRGLYNQPQHFGDGTRLSIL.

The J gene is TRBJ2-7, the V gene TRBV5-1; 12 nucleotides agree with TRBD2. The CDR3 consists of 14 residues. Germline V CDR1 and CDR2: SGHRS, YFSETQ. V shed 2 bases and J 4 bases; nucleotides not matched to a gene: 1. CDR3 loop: CASSFGTSGYEQYV. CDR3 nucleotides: TGCGCCAGCAGCTTCGGGACTAGCGGGTACGAGCAGTACGTC.

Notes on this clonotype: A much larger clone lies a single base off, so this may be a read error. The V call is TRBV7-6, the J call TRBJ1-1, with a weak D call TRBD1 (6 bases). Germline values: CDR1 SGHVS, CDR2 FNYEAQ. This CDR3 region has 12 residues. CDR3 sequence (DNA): TGTGCCAGCAGCTCCCTGACAGGCGAAGCTTTATTT. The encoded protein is CASSSLTGEALF.

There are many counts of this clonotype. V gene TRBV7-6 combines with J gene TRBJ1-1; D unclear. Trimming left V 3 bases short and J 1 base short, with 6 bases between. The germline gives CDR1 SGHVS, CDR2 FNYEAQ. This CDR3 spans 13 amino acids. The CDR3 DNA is TGTGCCAGCAGCTTTGATGAGAACACTGAAGCTTTCTTT. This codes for CASSFDENTEAFF.

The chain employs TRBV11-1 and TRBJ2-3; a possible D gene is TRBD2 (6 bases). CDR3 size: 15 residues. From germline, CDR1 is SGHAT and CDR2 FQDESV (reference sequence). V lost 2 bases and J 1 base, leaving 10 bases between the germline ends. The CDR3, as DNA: TGTGCCAGCAGCTTAAGGCGGGGACGCACAGATACGCAGTATTTT. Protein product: CASSLRRGRTDTQYF. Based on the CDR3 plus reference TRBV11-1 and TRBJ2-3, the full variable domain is EAEVAQSPRYKITEKSQAVAFWCDPISGHATLYWYRQILGQGPELLVQFQDESVVDDSQLPKDRFSAERLKGVDSTLKIQPAELGDSAMYLCASSLRRGRTDTQYFGPGTRLTVL.

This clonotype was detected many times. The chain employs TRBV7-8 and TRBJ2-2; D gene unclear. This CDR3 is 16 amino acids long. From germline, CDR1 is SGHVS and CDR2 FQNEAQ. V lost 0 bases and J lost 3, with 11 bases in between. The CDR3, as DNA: TGTGCCAGCAGCTTAGCGTTGTTGTCGGACACCGGGGAGCTGTTTTTT. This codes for CASSLALLSDTGELFF.

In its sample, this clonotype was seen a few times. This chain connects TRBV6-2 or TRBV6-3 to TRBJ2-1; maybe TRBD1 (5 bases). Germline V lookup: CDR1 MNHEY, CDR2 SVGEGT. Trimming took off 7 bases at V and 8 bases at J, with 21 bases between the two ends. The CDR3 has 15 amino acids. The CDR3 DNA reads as TGTGCCAGCACCCAGGCAGGGCCGTCCCGCTATGAGCAGTTCTTC. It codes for CASTQAGPSRYEQFF.

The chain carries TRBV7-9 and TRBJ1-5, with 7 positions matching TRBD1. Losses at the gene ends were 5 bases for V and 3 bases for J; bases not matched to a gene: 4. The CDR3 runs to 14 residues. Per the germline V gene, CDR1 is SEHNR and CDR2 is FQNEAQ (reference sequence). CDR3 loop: CASSIDRDNQPQHF. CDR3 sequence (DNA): TGTGCCAGCAGCATCGACAGGGACAATCAGCCCCAGCATTTT. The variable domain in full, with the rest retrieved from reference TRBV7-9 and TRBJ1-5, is DTGVSQNPRHKITKRGQNVTFRCDPISEHNRLYWYRQTLGQGPEFLTYFQNEAQLEKSRLLSDRFSAERPKGSFSTLEIQRTEQGDSAMYLCASSIDRDNQPQHFGDGTRLSIL.

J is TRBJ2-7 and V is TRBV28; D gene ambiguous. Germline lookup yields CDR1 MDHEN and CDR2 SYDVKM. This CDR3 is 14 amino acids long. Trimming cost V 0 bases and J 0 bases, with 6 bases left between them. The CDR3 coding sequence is TGTGCCAGCAGTTTATGGGTCAACTCCTACGAGCAGTACTTC. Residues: CASSLWVNSYEQYF.

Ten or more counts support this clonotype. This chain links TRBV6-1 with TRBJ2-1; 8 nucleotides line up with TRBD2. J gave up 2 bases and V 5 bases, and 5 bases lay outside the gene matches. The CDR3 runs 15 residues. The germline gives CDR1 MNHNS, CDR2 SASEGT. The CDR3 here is CASSLSGSPYNEQFF. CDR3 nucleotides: TGTGCCAGCAGTCTAAGCGGGAGTCCCTACAATGAGCAGTTCTTC.

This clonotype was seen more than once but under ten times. In DNA form, the CDR3 reads TGTGCCAGCAGCATATACTTTCCTTCCCCGCAGGAGGTCCCCTACAATGAGCAGTTCTTC. This encodes CASSIYFPSPQEVPYNEQFF. This chain connects TRBV28 to TRBJ2-1; perhaps TRBD2 as D (5 bases). The V end lost 6 bases, the J end lost 2 bases, and 29 bases lay between the germline ends. Germline V gene lookup returns CDR1 MDHEN and CDR2 SYDVKM. The CDR3 is 20 residues long. The full variable domain, rest sourced from reference TRBV28 and TRBJ2-1, is DVKVTQSSRYLVKRTGEKVFLECVQDMDHENMFWYRQDPGLGLRLIYFSYDVKMKEKGDIPEGYSVSREKKERFSLILESASTNQTSMYLCASSIYFPSPQEVPYNEQFFGPGTRLTVL.

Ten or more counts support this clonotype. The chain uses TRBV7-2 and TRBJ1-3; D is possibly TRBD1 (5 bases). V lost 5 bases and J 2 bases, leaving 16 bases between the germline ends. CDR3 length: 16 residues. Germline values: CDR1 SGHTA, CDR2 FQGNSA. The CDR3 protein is CASSTYQGLPGNTIYF. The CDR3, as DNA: TGTGCCAGCAGCACTTATCAGGGACTCCCTGGAAACACCATATATTTT.

The CDR3 spells CASSQDEGTGANVLTF. The CDR3 DNA reads TGCGCCAGCAGCCAAGACGAGGGGACTGGGGCCAACGTCCTGACTTTC. The chain uses TRBV4-1 and TRBJ2-6; D is tentatively TRBD1 or TRBD2 (5 bases each). CDR3 length equals 16 residues. V was clipped by 0 bases and J by 2 bases, with 8 bases between them. CDR1 and CDR2 (germline): MGHRA, YSYEKL.

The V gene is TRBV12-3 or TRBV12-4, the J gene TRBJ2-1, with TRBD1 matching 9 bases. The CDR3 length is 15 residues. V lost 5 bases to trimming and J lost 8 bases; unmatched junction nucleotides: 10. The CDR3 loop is CASSAQGQGFDEQFF. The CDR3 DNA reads TGTGCCAGCAGTGCTCAGGGACAGGGCTTCGATGAGCAGTTCTTC.

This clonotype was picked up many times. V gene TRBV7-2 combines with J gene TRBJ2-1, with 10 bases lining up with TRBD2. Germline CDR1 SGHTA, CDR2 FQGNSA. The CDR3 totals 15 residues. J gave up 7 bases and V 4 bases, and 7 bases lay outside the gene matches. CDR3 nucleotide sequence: TGTGCCAGCAGCTCCCCGGGACTAGCGCGGAATGAGCAGTTCTTC. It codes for CASSSPGLARNEQFF.

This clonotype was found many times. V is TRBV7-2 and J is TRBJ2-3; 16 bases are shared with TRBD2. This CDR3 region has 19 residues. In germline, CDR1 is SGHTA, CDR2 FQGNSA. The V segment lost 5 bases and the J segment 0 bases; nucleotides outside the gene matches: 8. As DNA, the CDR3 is TGTGCCAGCAGCATGTACGGGACTAGCGGGAGGGCGAGCACAGATACGCAGTATTTT. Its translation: CASSMYGTSGRASTDTQYF.

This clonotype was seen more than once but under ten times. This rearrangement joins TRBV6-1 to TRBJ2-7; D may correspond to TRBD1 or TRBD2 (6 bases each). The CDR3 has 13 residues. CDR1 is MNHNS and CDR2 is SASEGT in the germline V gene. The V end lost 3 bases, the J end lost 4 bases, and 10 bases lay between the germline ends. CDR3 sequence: CASSDRGTYEQYV. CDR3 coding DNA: TGTGCCAGCAGTGACCGGGGGACATACGAGCAGTACGTC.

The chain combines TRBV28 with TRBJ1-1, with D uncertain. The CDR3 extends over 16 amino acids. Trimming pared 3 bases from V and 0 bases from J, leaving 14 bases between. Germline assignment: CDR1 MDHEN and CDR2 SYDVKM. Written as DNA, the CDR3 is TGTGCCAGCAGTTTCGGCAGGACTGTAATGAACACTGAAGCTTTCTTT. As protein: CASSFGRTVMNTEAFF. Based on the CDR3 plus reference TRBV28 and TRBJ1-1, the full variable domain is DVKVTQSSRYLVKRTGEKVFLECVQDMDHENMFWYRQDPGLGLRLIYFSYDVKMKEKGDIPEGYSVSREKKERFSLILESASTNQTSMYLCASSFGRTVMNTEAFFGQGTRLTVV.

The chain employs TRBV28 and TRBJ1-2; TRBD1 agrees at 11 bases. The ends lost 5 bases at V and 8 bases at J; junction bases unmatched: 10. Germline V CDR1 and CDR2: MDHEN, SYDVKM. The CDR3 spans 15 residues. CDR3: CASSAPGQGVKGYTF. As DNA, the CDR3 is TGTGCCAGCAGTGCACCGGGACAGGGGGTGAAGGGCTACACCTTC.

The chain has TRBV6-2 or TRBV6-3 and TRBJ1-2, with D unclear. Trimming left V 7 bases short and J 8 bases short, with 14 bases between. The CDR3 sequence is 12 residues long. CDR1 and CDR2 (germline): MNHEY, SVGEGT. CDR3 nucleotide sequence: TGTGCCAGCACTTCAACGGGCCGGGGCTACACCTTC. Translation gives CASTSTGRGYTF.

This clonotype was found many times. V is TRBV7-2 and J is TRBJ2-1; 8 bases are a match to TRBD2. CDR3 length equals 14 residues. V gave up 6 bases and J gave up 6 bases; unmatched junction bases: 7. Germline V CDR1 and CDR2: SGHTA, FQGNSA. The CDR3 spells CASRPGGGLNEQFF. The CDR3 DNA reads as TGTGCCAGCAGGCCCGGGGGGGGCCTCAATGAGCAGTTCTTC.

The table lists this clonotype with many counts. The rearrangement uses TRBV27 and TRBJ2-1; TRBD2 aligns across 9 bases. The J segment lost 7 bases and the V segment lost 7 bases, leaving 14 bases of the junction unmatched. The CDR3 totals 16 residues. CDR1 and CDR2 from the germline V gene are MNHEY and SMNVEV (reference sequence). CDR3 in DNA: TGTGCCAGCACCCCCTCGATGGGCGGGAGGGTGAATGAGCAGTTCTTC. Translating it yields CASTPSMGGRVNEQFF.